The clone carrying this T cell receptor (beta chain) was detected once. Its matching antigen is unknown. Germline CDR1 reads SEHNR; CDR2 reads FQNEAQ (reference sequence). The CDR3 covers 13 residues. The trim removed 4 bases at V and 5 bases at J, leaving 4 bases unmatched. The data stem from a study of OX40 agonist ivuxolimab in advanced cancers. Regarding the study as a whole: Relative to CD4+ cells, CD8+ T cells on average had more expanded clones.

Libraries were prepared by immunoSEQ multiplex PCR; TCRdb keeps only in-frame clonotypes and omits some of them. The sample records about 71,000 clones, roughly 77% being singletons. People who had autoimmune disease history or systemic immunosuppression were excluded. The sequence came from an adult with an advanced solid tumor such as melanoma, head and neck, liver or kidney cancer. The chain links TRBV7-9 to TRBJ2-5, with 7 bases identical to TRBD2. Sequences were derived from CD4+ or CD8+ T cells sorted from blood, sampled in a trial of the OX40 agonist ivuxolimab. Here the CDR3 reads CASSSSGWETQYF. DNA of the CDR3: TGTGCCAGCAGCTCTAGCGGTTGGGAGACCCAGTACTTC. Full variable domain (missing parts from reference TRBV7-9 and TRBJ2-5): DTGVSQNPRHKITKRGQNVTFRCDPISEHNRLYWYRQTLGQGPEFLTYFQNEAQLEKSRLLSDRFSAERPKGSFSTLEIQRTEQGDSAMYLCASSSSGWETQYFGPGTRLLVL.